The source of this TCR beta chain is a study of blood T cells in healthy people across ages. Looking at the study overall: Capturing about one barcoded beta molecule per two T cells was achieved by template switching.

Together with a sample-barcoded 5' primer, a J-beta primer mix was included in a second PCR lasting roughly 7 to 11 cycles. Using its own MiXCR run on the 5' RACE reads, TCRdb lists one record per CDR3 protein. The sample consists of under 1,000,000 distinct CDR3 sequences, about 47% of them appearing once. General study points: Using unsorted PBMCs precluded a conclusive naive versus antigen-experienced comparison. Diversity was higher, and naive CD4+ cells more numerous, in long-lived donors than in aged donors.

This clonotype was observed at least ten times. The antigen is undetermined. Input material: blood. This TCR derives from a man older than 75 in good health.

The CDR3 DNA reads as TGTGCCAGCAGCTCCCCTGGGGGGGCACGAGAGACCCAGTACTTC. Translated, it gives CASSSPGGARETQYF. The gene calls are TRBV7-2 and TRBJ2-5, with D tentatively TRBD2 (7 bases). V was cut by 4 bases and J by 4 bases, with 16 bases left in between. Germline V gene data show CDR1 as SGHTA and CDR2 as FQGNSA. The CDR3 consists of 15 residues.